A single sample gave rise to the 9 T cell receptor beta chains below, sequenced in a study of cytomegalovirus exposure and HLA in healthy donors. This PCR relied on a set of 60 Vbeta primers and 13 Jbeta primers. The assay was immunoSEQ multiplex PCR, and TCRdb's table has in-frame clones only and misses some. The table has 140,000 or so clones, 76% seen once. Sample: PBMCs. These TCRs come from a woman aged 40 to 49 in good health and CMV-seronegative.

This chain connects TRBV5-1 to TRBJ1-2; D is possibly TRBD1 (6 bases). The V gene lost 2 bases and the J gene lost 8 bases, with 10 bases spanning the gap. CDR1 and CDR2 (germline): SGHRS, YFSETQ. CDR3 length equals 12 residues. The CDR3, as DNA: TGCGCCAGCAGCTTTGACAGGCGGGGCTACACCTTC. This codes for CASSFDRRGYTF.

The V call is TRBV10-3, the J call TRBJ1-3, with TRBD1 matching over 9 bases. Losses at the gene ends were 4 bases for V and 0 bases for J; bases not matched to a gene: 4. CDR1 and CDR2 from the germline V gene are ENHRY and SYGVKD. This CDR3 has 16 amino acids. This CDR3 is CAISGGTGHSGNTIYF. The CDR3 bases are TGTGCCATCAGTGGTGGGACAGGGCACTCTGGAAACACCATATATTTT.

V usage is TRBV11-3 and J usage is TRBJ2-1; D may be TRBD2 (6 bases). Trimming took off 4 bases at V and 3 bases at J, with 7 bases between the two ends. CDR3 length equals 13 residues. Germline loops: CDR1 SGHNT, CDR2 YENEEA. The chain's CDR3 is CASSSTSYNEQFF. The CDR3 DNA reads TGTGCCAGCAGCTCGACTAGCTACAATGAGCAGTTCTTC.

V usage is TRBV4-1 and J usage is TRBJ1-2; no clear D. The V gene lost 4 bases and the J gene lost 3 bases, with 15 bases spanning the gap. Per the germline V gene, CDR1 is MGHRA and CDR2 is YSYEKL. The length of the CDR3 is 15 residues. This chain's CDR3 is CASSRNTVGDYGYTF. The CDR3 region has the DNA TGCGCCAGCAGCCGGAATACAGTGGGCGACTATGGCTACACCTTC.

V is TRBV19 and J is TRBJ2-5; no clear D. V was pared by 7 bases and J by 2 bases, with 11 bases between. CDR1 is LNHDA and CDR2 is SQIVND in the germline V gene (reference sequence). This CDR3 spans 13 amino acids. CDR3 loop: CASNDRSQETQYF. The CDR3 DNA follows: TGTGCCAGTAACGATCGGTCACAAGAGACCCAGTACTTC.

The chain couples TRBV13 to TRBJ2-7, with D possibly being TRBD1 (5 bases). The CDR3 is made up of 16 amino acids. The V end was cut by 5 bases, the J end by 2 bases, with 19 bases between. The germline CDR1 and CDR2 sequences are PRHDT and FYEKMQ (reference sequence). The CDR3 DNA reads as TGTGCCAGCAGCGTACGGACCCGTTGGGGCCCCTACGAGCAGTACTTC. This gives the protein CASSVRTRWGPYEQYF.

The J gene is TRBJ2-1, the V gene TRBV28; 7 bases match TRBD1. The junction had 6 bases not matched to a gene; V was cut back by 5 bases and J by 2 bases. Germline CDR1 is MDHEN and CDR2 is SYDVKM. The CDR3 loop spans 15 amino acids. In DNA form, the CDR3 reads TGTGCCAGCAGTGTCGGGACAGCCCCCTACAATGAGCAGTTCTTC. Translated, it gives CASSVGTAPYNEQFF.

The chain links TRBV19 to TRBJ1-2, with 10 bases identical to TRBD1. This CDR3 region has 14 residues. After removal of 9 bases from V and 1 base from J, the junction contained 5 bases not matched to a gene. CDR1 and CDR2 from the germline V gene are LNHDA and SQIVND (reference sequence). CDR3 nucleotide sequence: TGTGCCAGCTATAGGACAGGGGGTAACTATGGCTACACCTTC. Its translation: CASYRTGGNYGYTF.

This clone showed up just a few times. The genes are TRBV6-1 and TRBJ1-1, with D perhaps TRBD1 (5 bases). V was pared by 6 bases and J by 4 bases, with 12 bases between. This CDR3 comprises 13 residues. CDR1 and CDR2 from the germline V gene are MNHNS and SASEGT. The CDR3, as DNA: TGTGCCAGCAGGGGGCGTCTTAGCACTGAAGCTTTCTTT. This sequence encodes CASRGRLSTEAFF.